This entry concerns a single T cell receptor (beta chain). The antigen is not known. As for time point: baseline, week 1 (first vaccination visit). Described treatment: pre-vaccination baseline after standard-of-care therapy. The donors had new WHO grade 3 or 4 astrocytomas; these were IDH1-mutant and ATRX-lost. The data were produced by immunoSEQ multiplex PCR, yet TCRdb's version contains in-frame clones alone and is incomplete. The table lists about 67,000 clones, about 86% of them singletons. These data originate in a study of a mutant IDH1 vaccine in newly diagnosed glioma. Study as a whole: Treated patients were around 62% male, about 38% female, mean age around 40 years. Earlier care involved radiotherapy, temozolomide, or both, and the majority received both. Overall study results and limits: Pseudoprogression seemed unrelated to changes in top peripheral T cell clonotypes.

The CDR3 has 13 amino acids. Between the trimmed V and J ends, which lost 2 bases and 8 bases, there was a span of 12 bases. From germline, CDR1 is LNHDA and CDR2 SQIVND (reference sequence). The receptor's source is a woman under 30 with glioma. Some clones in this sample may be carry-over from other donors' samples. This specimen consisted of peripheral blood mononuclear cells (PBMCs), obtained from a glioma patient treated with radiotherapy, temozolomide or both. The chain recombines TRBV19 with TRBJ1-2, with TRBD1 as a possible D gene (5 bases). DNA for the CDR3: TGTGCCAGTAGTATATCAGGGAATTTGGGCTACACCTTC. As protein: CASSISGNLGYTF.